Given below is one TCR beta chain in context. The source of the sample is a study of CXCR3-negative and CXCR3-positive naive CD8 T cells. CDR1 MNHEY and CDR2 SVGEGT come from the germline V gene. CDR3 size: 15 residues. Libraries were UMI-labeled 5' RACE TRB cDNA. TCRdb re-called the 5' RACE reads, yielding one record per CDR3 amino acid sequence without DNA. The sample table includes approximately 38,000 distinct CDR3 sequences. The sequence derives from a human donor in good health. Some clones in this sample may be carry-over from other donors' samples. The chain carries TRBV6-2 or TRBV6-3 and TRBJ2-7; with no DNA, the TCRdb D assignment of TRBD2 cannot be verified. Sequencing was performed on memory CD8+ T cells from blood. CDR3 loop: CASRPREGFSYEQYF.